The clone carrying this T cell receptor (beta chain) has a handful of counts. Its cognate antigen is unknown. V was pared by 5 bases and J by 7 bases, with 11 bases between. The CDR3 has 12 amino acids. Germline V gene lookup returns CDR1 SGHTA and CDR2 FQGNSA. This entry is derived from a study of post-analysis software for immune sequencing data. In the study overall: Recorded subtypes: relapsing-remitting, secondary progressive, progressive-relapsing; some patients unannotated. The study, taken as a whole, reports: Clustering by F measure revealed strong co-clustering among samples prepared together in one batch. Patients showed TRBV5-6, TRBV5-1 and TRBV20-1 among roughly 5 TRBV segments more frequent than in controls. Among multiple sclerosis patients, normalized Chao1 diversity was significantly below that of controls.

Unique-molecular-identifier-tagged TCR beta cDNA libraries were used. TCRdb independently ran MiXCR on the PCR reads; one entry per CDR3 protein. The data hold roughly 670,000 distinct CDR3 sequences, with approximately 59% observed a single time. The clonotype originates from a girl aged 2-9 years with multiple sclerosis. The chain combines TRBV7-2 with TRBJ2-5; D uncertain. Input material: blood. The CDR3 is CASSPGWGTQYF. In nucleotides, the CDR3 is TGTGCCAGCAGCCCGGGCTGGGGGACCCAGTACTTC.